Sequencing of this T cell receptor beta chain was carried out in a study of cytomegalovirus exposure and HLA in healthy donors. Study conclusions and caveats: Investigators reported 164 TCR beta chains as tied to cytomegalovirus. First-cohort TCR clusters tended to co-occur in the approximately 110 validation repertoires, a later analysis found.

The length of the CDR3 is 13 residues. The germline CDR1 and CDR2 sequences are MDHEN and SYDVKM. Trimming took off 3 bases at V and 4 bases at J, with 9 bases between the two ends. Clones were sequenced by immunoSEQ multiplex PCR, and TCRdb holds only the in-frame ones, with some missing. The data hold 65,000 to 75,000 clones, with 85% to 95% observed a single time. Remarks on this clone: Antigen specificity is unknown.

This TCR was recovered from a young man in good health and CMV-seropositive. The sample comprised PBMCs. The genes are TRBV28 and TRBJ1-2; tentatively, D is TRBD1 (6 bases). CDR3 sequence: CASSFQQGYGYTF. CDR3 in DNA: TGTGCCAGCAGTTTCCAACAGGGCTATGGCTACACCTTC.